This entry concerns a single T cell receptor (beta chain). This entry is derived from a study of blood T cell repertoires in COVID-19. Germline V gives CDR1 LNHDA, CDR2 SQIVND (reference sequence). V gave up 5 bases and J gave up 5 bases; unmatched junction bases: 6. The CDR3 is 14 residues long. The method was immunoSEQ multiplex PCR; TCRdb's version includes in-frame clones alone and lacks a portion of them. The sample lists a few hundred thousand clones, 70% to 85% occurring once. This chain links TRBV19 with TRBJ1-1; TRBD1 agrees at 9 bases. Sequencing was done on a sample of peripheral blood. The clonotype was recovered from a human donor with COVID-19, enrolled during active disease. The donor label of this sample is uncertain. This chain's CDR3 is CASSLGQGMTEAFF. Written as DNA, the CDR3 is TGTGCCAGTAGTCTCGGACAGGGGATGACTGAAGCTTTCTTT.